This TCR beta chain stems from a study of T cell responses to AZD1222 COVID-19 vaccine. Trimming removed 0 bases from V and 6 bases from J, with 6 bases in between. The germline V gene encodes CDR1 LNHNV and CDR2 YYDKDF (reference sequence). This CDR3 has 13 residues. This clone was picked up one time. Using immunoSEQ multiplex PCR, the repertoire was profiled, and TCRdb retains in-frame clones only, with some absent. The data show 100,000 or so clones, around 87% seen once. The gene calls are TRBV15 and TRBJ1-5; D not resolved. Specimen: peripheral blood, collected on day 0 of AZD1222 vaccination. The sequence was collected from an adult in good health. DNA of the CDR3: TGTGCCACCAGCAGAGATGGCCGTCAGCCCCAGCATTTT. As protein: CATSRDGRQPQHF.